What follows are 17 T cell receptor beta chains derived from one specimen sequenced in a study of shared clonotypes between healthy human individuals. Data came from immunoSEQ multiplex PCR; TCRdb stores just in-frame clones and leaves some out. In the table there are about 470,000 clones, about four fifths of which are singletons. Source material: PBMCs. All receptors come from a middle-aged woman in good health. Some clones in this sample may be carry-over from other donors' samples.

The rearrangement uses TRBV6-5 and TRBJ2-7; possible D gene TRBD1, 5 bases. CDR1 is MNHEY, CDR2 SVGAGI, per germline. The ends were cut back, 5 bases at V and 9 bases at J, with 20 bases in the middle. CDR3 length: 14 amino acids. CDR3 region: CASSASWGPTAQYF. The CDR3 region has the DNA TGTGCCAGCAGTGCCTCGTGGGGCCCTACGGCGCAGTACTTC.

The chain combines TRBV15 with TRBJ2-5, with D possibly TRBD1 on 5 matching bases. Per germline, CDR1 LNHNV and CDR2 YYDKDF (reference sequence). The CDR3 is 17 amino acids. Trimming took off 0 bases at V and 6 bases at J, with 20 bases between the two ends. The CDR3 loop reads CATSRESLGRVGQTQYF. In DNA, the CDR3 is TGTGCCACCAGCAGAGAGTCCCTGGGCAGGGTAGGGCAGACCCAGTACTTC. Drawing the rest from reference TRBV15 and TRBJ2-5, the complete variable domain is DAMVIQNPRYQVTQFGKPVTLSCSQTLNHNVMYWYQQKSSQAPKLLFHYYDKDFNNEADTPDNFQSRRPNTSFCFLDIRSPGLGDTAMYLCATSRESLGRVGQTQYFGPGTRLLVL.

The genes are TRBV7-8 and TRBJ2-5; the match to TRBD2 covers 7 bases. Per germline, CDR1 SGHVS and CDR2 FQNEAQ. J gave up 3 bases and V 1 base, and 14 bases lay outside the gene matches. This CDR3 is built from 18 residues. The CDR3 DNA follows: TGTGCCAGCAGCTTAGGTTCCCTTAAAGGGAGGGGTAAAGAGACCCAGTACTTC. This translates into CASSLGSLKGRGKETQYF.

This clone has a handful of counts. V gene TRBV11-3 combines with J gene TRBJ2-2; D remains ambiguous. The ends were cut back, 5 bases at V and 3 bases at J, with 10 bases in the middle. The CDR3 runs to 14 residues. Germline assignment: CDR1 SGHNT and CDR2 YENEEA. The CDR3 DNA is TGTGCCAGCAGCAAGCGCGGCGACACCGGGGAGCTGTTTTTT. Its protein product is CASSKRGDTGELFF. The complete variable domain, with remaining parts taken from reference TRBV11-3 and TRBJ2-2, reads EAGVVQSPRYKIIEKKQPVAFWCNPISGHNTLYWYLQNLGQGPELLIRYENEEAVDDSQLPKDRFSAERLKGVDSTLKIQPAELGDSAVYLCASSKRGDTGELFFGEGSRLTVL.

The CDR3 region is CSVWDSTDQPQHF. CDR3 bases: TGCAGCGTGTGGGACTCGACGGACCAGCCCCAGCATTTT. The V gene is TRBV29-1, the J gene TRBJ1-5; perhaps TRBD1 as D (5 bases). CDR3 length: 13 residues. V was shortened by 6 bases and J by 7 bases, with 16 bases between the two germline ends. CDR1 is SQVTM, CDR2 ANQGSEA, per germline. The variable domain in full, with the rest retrieved from reference TRBV29-1 and TRBJ1-5, is SAVISQKPSRDICQRGTSLTIQCQVDSQVTMMFWYRQQPGQSLTLIATANQGSEATYESGFVIDKFPISRPNLTFSTLTVSNMSPEDSSIYLCSVWDSTDQPQHFGDGTRLSIL.

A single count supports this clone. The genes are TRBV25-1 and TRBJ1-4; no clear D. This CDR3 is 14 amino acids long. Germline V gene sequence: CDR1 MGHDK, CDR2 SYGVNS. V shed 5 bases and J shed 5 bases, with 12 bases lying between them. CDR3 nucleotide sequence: TGTGCCAGCAGTTTTTCAGTGACAAATGAAAAACTGTTTTTT. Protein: CASSFSVTNEKLFF.

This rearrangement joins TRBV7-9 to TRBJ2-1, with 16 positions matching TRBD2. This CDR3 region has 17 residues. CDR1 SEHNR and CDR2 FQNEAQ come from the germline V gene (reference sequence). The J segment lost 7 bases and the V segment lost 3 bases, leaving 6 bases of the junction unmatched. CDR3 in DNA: TGTGCCAGCAGCTTGGGACTAGCGGGAGGGAGAGGTAATGAGCAGTTCTTC. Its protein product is CASSLGLAGGRGNEQFF.

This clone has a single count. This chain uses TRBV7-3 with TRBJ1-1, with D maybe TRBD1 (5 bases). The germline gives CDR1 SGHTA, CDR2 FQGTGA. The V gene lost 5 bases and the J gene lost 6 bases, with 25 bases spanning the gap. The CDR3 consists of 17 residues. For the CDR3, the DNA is TGTGCCAGCAGCAACCACCGGGGACTCCCAAAGTTTGCTGAAGCTTTCTTT. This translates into CASSNHRGLPKFAEAFF.

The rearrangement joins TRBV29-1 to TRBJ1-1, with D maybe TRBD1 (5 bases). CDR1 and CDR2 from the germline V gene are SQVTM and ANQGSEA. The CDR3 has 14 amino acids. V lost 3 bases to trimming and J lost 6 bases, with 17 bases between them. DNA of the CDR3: TGCAGCGTTGACCTCGGGGGTACAGGTGCTGAAGCTTTCTTT. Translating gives CSVDLGGTGAEAFF.

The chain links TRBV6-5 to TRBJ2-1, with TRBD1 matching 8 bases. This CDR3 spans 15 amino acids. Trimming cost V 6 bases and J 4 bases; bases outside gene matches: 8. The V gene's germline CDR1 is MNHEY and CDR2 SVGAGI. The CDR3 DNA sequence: TGTGCCAGCAGCCCAGACAGGGGAACATACAATGAGCAGTTCTTC. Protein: CASSPDRGTYNEQFF.

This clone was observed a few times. The CDR3 bases are TGTGCCAGCAGCTTAGATCTGGGTAACGAGCAGTACTTC. It codes for CASSLDLGNEQYF. The rearrangement links TRBV11-2 to TRBJ2-7; D is unclear. V lost 0 bases, J lost 5 bases, and 8 bases lay in between. Germline values: CDR1 SGHAT, CDR2 FQNNGV. The CDR3 spans 13 residues.

CDR3 sequence reads: CASKDRANYEQYF. DNA of the CDR3: TGTGCCAGCAAGGACAGGGCAAACTACGAGCAGTACTTC. The V and J genes are TRBV2 and TRBJ2-7, with 8 nucleotides matching TRBD1. Germline loops: CDR1 SNHLY, CDR2 FYNNEI. Trimming cost V 7 bases and J 3 bases; bases outside gene matches: 5. This CDR3 is built from 13 residues.

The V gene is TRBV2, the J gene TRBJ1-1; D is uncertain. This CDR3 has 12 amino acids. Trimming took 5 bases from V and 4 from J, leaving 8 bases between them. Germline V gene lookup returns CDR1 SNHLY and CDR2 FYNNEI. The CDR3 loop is CASSNSGTEAFF. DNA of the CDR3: TGTGCCAGCAGTAACTCCGGCACTGAAGCTTTCTTT.

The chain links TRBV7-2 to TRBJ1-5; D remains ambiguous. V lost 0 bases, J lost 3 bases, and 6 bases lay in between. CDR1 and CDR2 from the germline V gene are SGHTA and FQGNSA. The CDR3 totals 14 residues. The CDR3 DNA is TGTGCCAGCAGCTTAGCAGGGAACAATCAGCCCCAGCATTTT. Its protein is CASSLAGNNQPQHF.

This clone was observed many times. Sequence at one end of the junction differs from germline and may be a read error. The CDR3 DNA follows: TGTGCTAGCAGCTTTAGGGTTGAAGATACGCAGTATTTT. Encoded protein: CASSFRVEDTQYF. The chain uses TRBV7-7 and TRBJ2-3; D is unresolved. This CDR3 has 13 amino acids. Germline V gives CDR1 SSHAT, CDR2 FNYEAQ (reference sequence).

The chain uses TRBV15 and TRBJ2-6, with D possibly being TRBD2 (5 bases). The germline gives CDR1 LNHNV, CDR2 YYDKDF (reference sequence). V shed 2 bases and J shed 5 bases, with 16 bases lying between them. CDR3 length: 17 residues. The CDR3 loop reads CATSRTPRPGRANVLTF. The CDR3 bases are TGTGCCACCAGCAGAACCCCTCGGCCCGGGAGGGCCAACGTCCTGACTTTC.

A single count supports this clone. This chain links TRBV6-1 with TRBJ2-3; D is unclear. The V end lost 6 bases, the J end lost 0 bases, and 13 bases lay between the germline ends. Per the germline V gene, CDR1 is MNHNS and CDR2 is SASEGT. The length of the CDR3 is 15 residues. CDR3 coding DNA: TGTGCCAGCAGCGACCGTCGATCTAGCACAGATACGCAGTATTTT. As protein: CASSDRRSSTDTQYF.